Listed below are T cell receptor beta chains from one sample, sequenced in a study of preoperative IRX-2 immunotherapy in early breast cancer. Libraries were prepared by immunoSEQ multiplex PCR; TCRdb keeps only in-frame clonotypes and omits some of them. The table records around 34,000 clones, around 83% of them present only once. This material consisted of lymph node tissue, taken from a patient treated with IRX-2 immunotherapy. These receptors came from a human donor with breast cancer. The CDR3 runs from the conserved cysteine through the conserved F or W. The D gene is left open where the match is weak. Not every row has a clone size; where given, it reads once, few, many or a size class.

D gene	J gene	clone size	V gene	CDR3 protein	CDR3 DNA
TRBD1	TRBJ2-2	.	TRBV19	CASAGTAGTGLGGELFF	TGTGCCAGTGCGGGGACCGCCGGGACAGGTCTGGGCGGGGAGCTGTTTTTT
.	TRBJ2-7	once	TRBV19	CASSSPSYEQYF	TGTGCCAGTAGTTCCCCCTCCTACGAGCAGTACTTC
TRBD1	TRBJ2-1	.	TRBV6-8	CASSSAGTGGNEQFF	TGTGCCAGCAGTTCGGCCGGGACAGGGGGCAATGAGCAGTTCTTC
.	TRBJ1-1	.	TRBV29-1	CSVAHLRGTEAFF	TGCAGCGTTGCCCACCTCAGGGGCACTGAAGCTTTCTTT
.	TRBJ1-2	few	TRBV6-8	CASSYFQYGYTF	TGTGCCAGCAGTTACTTCCAGTATGGCTACACCTTC
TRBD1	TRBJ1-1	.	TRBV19	CASSLTTGPTEAFF	TGTGCCAGTAGCCTTACGACAGGGCCCACTGAAGCTTTCTTT
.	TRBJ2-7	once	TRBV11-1	CASSQGSLGGSNPYEQYF	TGTGCCAGCAGCCAAGGATCCCTAGGGGGGTCCAACCCCTACGAGCAGTACTTC
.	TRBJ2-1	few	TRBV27	CASSWSRLAYNEQFF	TGTGCCAGCAGTTGGTCGAGACTAGCCTACAATGAGCAGTTCTTC
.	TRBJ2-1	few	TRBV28	CASSLSVRTQQFF	TGTGCCAGCAGTTTATCCGTCAGGACACAGCAGTTCTTC
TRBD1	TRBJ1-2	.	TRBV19	CASRLQGHGYTF	TGTGCCAGTAGATTACAGGGGCATGGCTACACCTTC
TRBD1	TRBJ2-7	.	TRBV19	CASNSPRDRVVFREQYF	TGTGCCAGTAACTCTCCCCGGGACAGGGTCGTTTTTCGCGAGCAGTACTTC
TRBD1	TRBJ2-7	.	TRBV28	CASIRDRASYEQYF	TGTGCCAGCATACGGGACAGGGCTTCCTACGAGCAGTACTTC
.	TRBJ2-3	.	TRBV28	CASSSGTYTDTQYF	TGTGCCAGCAGTTCGGGGACATACACAGATACGCAGTATTTT
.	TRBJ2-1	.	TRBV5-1	CASSLGWGVAHNEQFF	TGCGCCAGCAGCTTGGGGTGGGGAGTCGCCCACAATGAGCAGTTCTTC
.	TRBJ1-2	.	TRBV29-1	CSVRDSGRPHYGYTF	TGCAGCGTTAGGGATAGCGGGCGACCCCACTATGGCTACACCTTC
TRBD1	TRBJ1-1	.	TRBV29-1	CSIGGDRVGNTEAFF	TGCAGCATAGGTGGGGACAGGGTAGGAAACACTGAAGCTTTCTTT
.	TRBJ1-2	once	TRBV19	CASSIPGQGYGYTF	TGTGCCAGTAGTATTCCGGGGCAGGGCTATGGCTACACCTTC
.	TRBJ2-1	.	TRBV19	CASSTVRSYNEQFF	TGTGCCAGTAGTACTGTAAGATCCTACAATGAGCAGTTCTTC
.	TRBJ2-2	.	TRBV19	CASNSPRLNTGELFF	TGTGCCAGTAATTCCCCAAGATTGAACACCGGGGAGCTGTTTTTT
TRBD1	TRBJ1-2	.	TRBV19	CASTRDRGTGYTF	TGTGCCAGTACCAGGGACAGGGGGACCGGCTACACCTTC
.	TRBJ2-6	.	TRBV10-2	CASSPQGPGANVLTF	TGCGCCAGCAGCCCACAGGGACCTGGGGCCAACGTCCTGACTTTC
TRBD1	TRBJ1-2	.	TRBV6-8	CASSAGQGYGYTF	TGTGCCAGCAGTGCCGGACAGGGCTACGGCTACACCTTC
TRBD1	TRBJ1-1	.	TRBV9	CASSASTGAVTEAFF	TGTGCCAGCAGCGCCTCGACAGGGGCGGTCACTGAAGCTTTCTTT
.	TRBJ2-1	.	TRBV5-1	CASSSDSGNYNEQFF	TGCGCCAGCAGCTCGGATAGCGGAAACTACAATGAGCAGTTCTTC
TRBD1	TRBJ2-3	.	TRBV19	CASSRDSLSTDTQYF	TGTGCCAGTAGTCGGGACAGCCTTAGCACAGATACGCAGTATTTT
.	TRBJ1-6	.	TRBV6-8	CASSSGTLTPLHF	TGTGCCAGCAGCTCCGGGACATTGACACCCCTCCACTTT
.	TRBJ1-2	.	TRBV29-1	CSVAGQTNYGYTF	TGCAGCGTTGCTGGACAGACTAACTATGGCTACACCTTC
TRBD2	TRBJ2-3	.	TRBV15	CATSTGGSGRLADTQYF	TGTGCCACCAGCACCGGGGGGAGCGGGAGGCTTGCAGATACGCAGTATTTT
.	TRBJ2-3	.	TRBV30	CAWKGGSTDTQYF	TGTGCCTGGAAGGGGGGTAGCACAGATACGCAGTATTTT
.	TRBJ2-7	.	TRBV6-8	CASSPRERMNEQYF	TGTGCCAGTAGTCCACGGGAACGGATGAACGAGCAGTACTTC
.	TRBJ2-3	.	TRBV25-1	CASGDSLDTQYF	TGTGCCAGCGGCGACAGTTTAGATACGCAGTATTTT
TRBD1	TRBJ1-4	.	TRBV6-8	CAIKGQSNEKLFF	TGTGCCATCAAGGGACAGTCTAATGAAAAACTGTTTTTT
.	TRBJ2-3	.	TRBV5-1	CASSLVYSLSTDTQYF	TGCGCCAGCAGCTTGGTTTACAGCCTTAGCACAGATACGCAGTATTTT
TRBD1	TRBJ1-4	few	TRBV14	CASSPRQGRNEKLFF	TGTGCCAGCAGCCCCAGACAGGGGAGGAATGAAAAACTGTTTTTT
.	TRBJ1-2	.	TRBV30	CAWSPRARNGYTF	TGTGCCTGGAGCCCCAGAGCTCGGAATGGCTACACCTTC
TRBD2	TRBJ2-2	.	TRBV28	CASSPRGRAYGELFF	TGTGCCAGCAGTCCACGGGGGAGGGCATACGGGGAGCTGTTTTTT
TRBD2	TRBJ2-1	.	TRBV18	CASSPGGGYNEQFF	TGTGCCAGCTCACCCGGGGGAGGGTACAATGAGCAGTTCTTC
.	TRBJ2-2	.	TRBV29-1	CSARRGARGVGELFF	TGCAGCGCCCGACGGGGGGCCCGGGGGGTCGGGGAGCTGTTTTTT
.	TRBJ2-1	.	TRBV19	CASSIRPRRISYNEQFF	TGTGCCAGTAGTATAAGGCCCCGTCGAATCTCCTACAATGAGCAGTTCTTC
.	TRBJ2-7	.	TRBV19	CASSVSGFRDEQYF	TGTGCCAGTAGTGTGAGCGGGTTTAGGGACGAGCAGTACTTC
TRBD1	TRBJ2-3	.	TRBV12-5	CASTGGAATDTQYF	TGTGCCAGCACAGGGGGCGCAGCCACAGATACGCAGTATTTT
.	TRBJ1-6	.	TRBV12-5	CARTHPREGPSPLHF	TGTGCTAGAACCCACCCCAGGGAGGGCCCTTCACCCCTCCACTTT
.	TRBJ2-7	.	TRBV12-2	CACEASGGYYEQYF	TGTGCCTGTGAGGCTAGCGGGGGATATTACGAGCAGTACTTC
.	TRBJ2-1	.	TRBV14	CASSQALYNEQFF	TGTGCCAGCAGCCAAGCCCTATACAATGAGCAGTTCTTC
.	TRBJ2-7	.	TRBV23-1	CASSLKSERELRVYEQYF	TGCGCCAGCAGTCTAAAGAGTGAAAGGGAACTAAGAGTTTACGAGCAGTACTTC
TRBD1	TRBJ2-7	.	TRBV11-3	CASTPRGQQGEQYF	TGTGCCAGCACCCCCAGGGGGCAGCAGGGCGAGCAGTACTTC
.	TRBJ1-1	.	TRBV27	CASSLRANTEAFF	TGTGCCAGCAGTTTGCGCGCGAACACTGAAGCTTTCTTT
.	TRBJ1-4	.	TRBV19	CASSWGANEKLFF	TGTGCCTCCAGTTGGGGGGCTAATGAAAAACTGTTTTTT
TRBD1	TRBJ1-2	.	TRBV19	CASIPSQTGGYGYTF	TGTGCCAGTATCCCCTCACAGACAGGGGGCTATGGCTACACCTTC
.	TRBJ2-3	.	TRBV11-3	CASSPVGWMGDTQYF	TGTGCCAGCAGCCCTGTTGGGTGGATGGGAGATACGCAGTATTTT
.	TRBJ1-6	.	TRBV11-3	CASSLYRDNSPLHF	TGTGCCAGCAGCCTATACAGGGATAATTCACCCCTCCACTTT
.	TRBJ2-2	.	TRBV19	CASSIWGDTGELFF	TGTGCCAGTAGTATATGGGGGGACACCGGGGAGCTGTTTTTT
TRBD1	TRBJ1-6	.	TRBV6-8	CAIMGQGTTYSYNSPLHF	TGTGCCATCATGGGACAGGGTACGACTTACTCCTATAATTCACCCCTCCACTTT
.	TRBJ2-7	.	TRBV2	CASSAGHESYEQYF	TGTGCCAGCAGCGCGGGACATGAGTCCTACGAGCAGTACTTC